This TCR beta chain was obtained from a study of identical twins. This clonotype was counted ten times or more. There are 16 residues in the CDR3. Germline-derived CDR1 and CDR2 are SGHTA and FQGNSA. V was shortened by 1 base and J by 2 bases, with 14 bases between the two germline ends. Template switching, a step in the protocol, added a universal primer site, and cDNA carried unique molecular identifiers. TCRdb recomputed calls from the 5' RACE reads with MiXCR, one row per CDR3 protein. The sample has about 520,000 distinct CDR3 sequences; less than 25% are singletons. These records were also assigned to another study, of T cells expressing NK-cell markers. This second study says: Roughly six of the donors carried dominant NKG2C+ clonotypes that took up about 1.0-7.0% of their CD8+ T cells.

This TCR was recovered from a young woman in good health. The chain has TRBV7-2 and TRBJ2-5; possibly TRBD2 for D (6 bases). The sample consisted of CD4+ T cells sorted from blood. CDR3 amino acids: CASSLVASRDQETQYF. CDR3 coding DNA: TGTGCCAGCAGCTTAGTGGCTTCGCGGGATCAAGAGACCCAGTACTTC.